The sequence of this T cell receptor beta chain was determined in a study of glioma-infiltrating T cells after dendritic cell vaccination. Study as a whole: Dendritic cell vaccination trial patients had either newly diagnosed or recurrent glioblastoma. Autologous tumor lysate was loaded overnight onto monocyte-derived dendritic cells grown less than 8 days with IL-4 and GM-CSF. Whole-study findings and limits: Patients with more pretreatment TILs had longer time to progression and survival.

Time point defined: after dendritic cell vaccination, including at tumor progression/relapse. Regarding this clone: Antigen: not known.

The PCR used 60 V beta and 13 J beta primers. Libraries were prepared by immunoSEQ multiplex PCR; TCRdb keeps only in-frame clonotypes and omits some of them. The profile shows tens of thousands of clones, roughly 91% of them singletons. CDR3 size: 13 residues. The germline V gene encodes CDR1 MNHEY and CDR2 SVGAGI. Between the trimmed V and J ends, which lost 7 bases and 7 bases, there was a span of 16 bases. The receptor was derived from a human donor with glioblastoma. The chain has TRBV6-5 and TRBJ1-1, with D possibly TRBD1 on 5 matching bases. The sequencing here drew on blood, taken after dendritic cell vaccination. The CDR3 reads CASTPLRQLEAFF. DNA of the CDR3: TGTGCCAGCACCCCTCTGAGACAGCTTGAAGCTTTCTTT.